This entry concerns a single T cell receptor beta chain. This sample stems from a study of blood T cell repertoires in COVID-19. The table came from immunoSEQ multiplex PCR; TCRdb's copy has only in-frame clones and leaves some out. The sample holds approximately 280,000 clones, approximately 85% seen once. Trimming removed 2 bases at V and 6 bases at J, with 10 bases between. CDR1 and CDR2 (germline): KGHSH, LQKENI. This CDR3 has 13 amino acids. Sample: peripheral blood. The rearrangement links TRBV18 to TRBJ1-1; D is unclear. This sequence was found in a woman aged 70 to 79 with acute or convalescent COVID-19. The CDR3 DNA reads as TGTGCCAGCTCACCATCGGGGTCTCCTGAAGCTTTCTTT. This sequence encodes CASSPSGSPEAFF.